The subject of this entry is one T cell receptor (beta chain). What it recognizes is unknown. Investigators excluded patients with uncontrolled infection, other autoimmune disease, pregnancy or lactation. RNA transcripts gave rise to amplified TCR beta CDR3 regions. In the first-round RT-PCR of the TCR CDR3, the HTBI primer set was used. One entry per CDR3 protein, called by TCRdb with MiXCR from the multiplex PCR reads. The sample lists roughly 520,000 distinct CDR3 sequences, about 24% occurring once. These data originate in a study of T cells in Graves' hyperthyroidism and ophthalmopathy. Study-wide results and limits: Separation of ophthalmopathy from stable hyperthyroidism was achieved by a 13 V-J model.

Germline V gene data show CDR1 as SEHNR and CDR2 as FQNEAQ (reference sequence). Trimming cost V 1 base and J 1 base, with 7 bases left between them. The CDR3 extends over 14 amino acids. This clonotype was obtained from a woman aged 25 to 45 with Graves' ophthalmopathy. The chain is built from TRBV7-9 and TRBJ1-1, with D unclear. Input material: blood. The CDR3 coding sequence is TGTGCCAGCAGCTTAGGAGCACAGAACACTGAAGCTTTCTTT. Amino acid sequence: CASSLGAQNTEAFF. The whole variable domain, remainder taken from reference TRBV7-9 and TRBJ1-1, is DTGVSQNPRHKITKRGQNVTFRCDPISEHNRLYWYRQTLGQGPEFLTYFQNEAQLEKSRLLSDRFSAERPKGSFSTLEIQRTEQGDSAMYLCASSLGAQNTEAFFGQGTRLTVV.